The source of this TCR beta chain is a study of T cell responses to AZD1222 COVID-19 vaccine. Findings and caveats of the study: Most donors were white British and more were female, and clonal diversity was possibly underestimated. Of spike-specific TCRs, nearly half reportedly target regions left unmutated in variants. Only after the peak T cell response were repertoires sampled.

The table came from immunoSEQ multiplex PCR; TCRdb's copy has only in-frame clones and leaves some out. The data contain over 60,000 clones, approximately 90% of them singletons. About this clone itself: Its antigen is unknown.

Germline CDR1 reads KGHSH; CDR2 reads LQKENI. The V end was cut by 1 base, the J end by 5 bases, with 6 bases between. The CDR3 totals 13 residues. This chain joins TRBV18 and TRBJ1-5; unclear D gene. The sample was peripheral blood, taken 28 days after the second dose of the MenACWY control vaccine. The receptor comes from an adult who received the MenACWY meningococcal vaccine as a control. The CDR3, as DNA: TGTGCCAGCTCACCACAAAAAGATCAGCCCCAGCATTTT. Its protein is CASSPQKDQPQHF.